This is a list of T cell receptor beta chains from one sample in a study of cytomegalovirus exposure and HLA in healthy donors. Profiled with immunoSEQ multiplex PCR; TCRdb holds only in-frame clones, not every one. The table lists 150,000 to 250,000 clones, 82% of them singletons. Sequenced input: PBMCs. All receptors come from a boy between 2 and 10 years old in good health and CMV-seronegative. CDR3s include the opening cysteine and the closing phenylalanine or tryptophan. Fields, in order: D gene, V gene, clone size, J gene, CDR3 DNA, CDR3 protein. The D gene is left open where the match is weak. Clone sizes are given selectively: once, few, many, or a class where the clone is expanded.

>TRBD1|TRBV6-5|-|TRBJ2-1
TGTGCCGGCCTTCCTCGACAGGGGACTTTGGAGCAGTTCTTC
CAGLPRQGTLEQFF
>-|TRBV7-2|-|TRBJ2-3
TGTGCCAGCAGCTTAGATGGCAGATACACAGATACGCAGTATTTT
CASSLDGRYTDTQYF
>-|TRBV7-2|-|TRBJ2-7
TGTGCCAGTGGGCTTCCGAGCTCCTACGAGCAGTACTTC
CASGLPSSYEQYF
>-|TRBV7-9|once|TRBJ1-2
TGTGCCAGCAGCCTCCCTGAGAGGGCCGGGGGCGGGGGAGATGATGGCTACACCTTC
CASSLPERAGGGGDDGYTF
>-|TRBV7-8|-|TRBJ1-6
TGTGCCAGCAGCTTGCCCGGGTGGGATAATTCACCCCTCCACTTT
CASSLPGWDNSPLHF
>TRBD1|TRBV6-5|-|TRBJ1-6
TGTGCCAGCAGTTACTCGCCTGGACAGGTCTGGGCACCCCTCCACTTT
CASSYSPGQVWAPLHF
>-|TRBV7-2|few|TRBJ1-2
TGTGCCAGCAGCTTCTCCTTTGGGGCAGTCTATGGCTACACCTTC
CASSFSFGAVYGYTF
>TRBD1|TRBV10-2|-|TRBJ2-5
TGCGCCAGCAGTCTCCGGGACAGGGATAGTGGGACCCAGTACTTC
CASSLRDRDSGTQYF
>TRBD2|TRBV2|-|TRBJ2-3
TGTGCCAGCAGTGAGGGAAATAGCGGGGGGGCAATAGATACGCAGTATTTT
CASSEGNSGGAIDTQYF
>TRBD1|TRBV27|-|TRBJ2-6
TGTGCCAGCAGTTTCGGGGACAGGGGTTATTCTGGGGCCAACGTCCTGACTTTC
CASSFGDRGYSGANVLTF
>TRBD1|TRBV4-1|-|TRBJ1-6
TGCGCCAGCAGCCATCGGACAGGACTCGTATCACCCCCCCACTTT
CASSHRTGLVSPPHF
>TRBD1|TRBV4-1|-|TRBJ1-3
TGCGCCAGCAGCCAGGGACAGGGTGATGTGGGCTCTGGAAACACCATATATTTT
CASSQGQGDVGSGNTIYF
>TRBD2|TRBV9|-|TRBJ2-1
TGTGCCAGCAGCGTAGGACTAGCGGCTTACAATGAGCAGTTCTTC
CASSVGLAAYNEQFF
>TRBD2|TRBV19|-|TRBJ2-1
TGTGCCAGTGGGGGGGGACTAGCGAATGAGCAGTTCTTC
CASGGGLANEQFF
>-|TRBV21-1|-|TRBJ2-5
TGTGCCAGCAGCAAAAGGGGCCTGGGGAGGCGATGGGGTAGGAAAGAGACCCAGTACTTC
CASSKRGLGRRWGRKETQYF
>-|TRBV2|-|TRBJ2-3
TGTGCCAGCAGTGGGACTGGATCTAGCACAGATACGCAGTATTTT
CASSGTGSSTDTQYF
>TRBD1|TRBV11-2|-|TRBJ1-3
TGTGCCAGCAGACCATTCCAGGGGGCTGGAAACACCATATATTTT
CASRPFQGAGNTIYF
>-|TRBV13|-|TRBJ2-7
TGTGCCAGCAGCTTGTGGGGAGGCCTCTCCTACGAGCAGTACTTC
CASSLWGGLSYEQYF
>-|TRBV1|once|TRBJ2-3
TGCACCAGCAGCCCGACTAGCGGGGAGACAGATACGCAGTATTTT
CTSSPTSGETDTQYF
>TRBD1|TRBV7-6|-|TRBJ2-2
TGTGCCAGCAGCCTCGGACAGGGGGTTCGGACCGGGGAGCTGTTTTTT
CASSLGQGVRTGELFF
>-|TRBV7-3|once|TRBJ2-5
TGTGCCAGCAGCCCCCCAGGGGACGAGACCCAGTACTTC
CASSPPGDETQYF
>-|TRBV5-1|-|TRBJ1-1
TGCGCCAGCAGCTTGGCACATAGGACAGATAACCTCACTAACACTGAAGCTTTCTTT
CASSLAHRTDNLTNTEAFF
>-|TRBV7-9|-|TRBJ2-5
TGTGCCAGCAGCTCCCGTCCTCAAGAGACCCAGTACTTC
CASSSRPQETQYF
>-|TRBV10-3|few|TRBJ2-1
TGTGCCATCAGTTATTACAATGAGCAGTTCTTC
CAISYYNEQFF
>-|TRBV9|-|TRBJ1-2
TGTGCCAGCAGCCCACAGGTAGGGCCTAACTATGGCTACACCTTC
CASSPQVGPNYGYTF
>-|TRBV5-6|few|TRBJ1-1
TGTGCCAGCAGCTTGGGGGGCAGGGACACTGAAGCTTTCTTT
CASSLGGRDTEAFF
>TRBD1|TRBV5-8|-|TRBJ1-5
TGTGCCAGCAGCTTCGGGACAGAGGAACAGCCCCAGCATTTT
CASSFGTEEQPQHF